What follows describes a single TCR beta chain. This clonotype was found a few times. Its antigen remains unidentified. Qualities for individual bases were not recorded, and no much larger clone is one base off. The data were taken from a study of T cell repertoires in cytomegalovirus infection (dated by TCRdb to between 2017 and 2020). About the study as a whole: Peptide stimulations targeted recently identified HLA-C-restricted CMV epitopes, whose presentation resists viral immunomodulation, together with well-studied HLA-B-restricted epitopes. The HLA type of each donor mattered for the analysis, because public TCR beta signatures pointed to carriage of CMV infection along with the matching HLA type. General study outcomes and caveats: Carriers of CMV infection plus the relevant HLA type were discriminated by the cumulative frequency of public TCR beta family members in the study cohort and in an independent roughly 340-donor cohort. The ex vivo response was dominated by HLA-C-restricted CMV-specific TCR beta clonotypes, and the single most frequent clonotype in two of eight donors was supplied by these HLA-C-restricted clonotypes.

V is shortened by 0 bases, J by 1 base, and the region joining them spans 12 bases. CDR1 is given as MGHRA and CDR2 as YSYEKL, both from the germline V gene. Measured from the cysteine to the phenylalanine, the CDR3 is 16 residues long. Only the CDR3 region is kept as DNA, spanning 48 bases read in frame from base 1. The intended sense of this specimen's treatment or condition label: in vitro stimulation with specific CMV peptide epitopes to enrich CMV-specific T cells. This sample was sequenced with an Illumina HiSeq 1500. The raw public reads went through TCRdb reprocessing: fastp at Q25, MiXCR clone calling, in-frame beta chains kept. Identical CDR3 proteins give one entry, which carries the most common genes and DNA. Within this sample are about 900,000 distinct CDR3 sequences, with 30% to 40% of them counted one time only. Of the sample, 11% to 15% is held by the ten largest clones.

The chain uses TRBV4-1 and TRBJ1-1; no D gene can be assigned with confidence. Sequencing used cultured CD8+ T cells from PBMCs, obtained from culture after CMV antigen stimulation. The clonotype originates from a human donor in good health (CMV status not recorded). Some clones in this sample may be carry-over from other donors' samples. The nucleotide sequence is TGCGCCAGCAGCCAAGATGTGGTGGCAGGGAACACTGAAGCTTTCTTT. It encodes CASSQDVVAGNTEAFF.